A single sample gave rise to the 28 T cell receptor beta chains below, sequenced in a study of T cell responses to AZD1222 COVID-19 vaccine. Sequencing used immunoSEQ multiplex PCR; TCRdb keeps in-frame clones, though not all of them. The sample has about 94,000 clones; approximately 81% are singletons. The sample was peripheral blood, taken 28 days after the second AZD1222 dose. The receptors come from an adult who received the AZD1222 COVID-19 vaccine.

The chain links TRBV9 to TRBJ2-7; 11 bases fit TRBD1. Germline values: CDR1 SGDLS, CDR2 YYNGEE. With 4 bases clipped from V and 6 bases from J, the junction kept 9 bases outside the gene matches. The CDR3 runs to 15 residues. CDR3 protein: CASSPGTGGTGEQYF. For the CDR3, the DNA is TGTGCCAGCAGCCCAGGGACAGGGGGGACAGGCGAGCAGTACTTC. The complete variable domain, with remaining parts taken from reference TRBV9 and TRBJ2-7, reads DSGVTQTPKHLITATGQRVTLRCSPRSGDLSVYWYQQSLDQGLQFLIQYYNGEERAKGNILERFSAQQFPDLHSELNLSSLELGDSALYFCASSPGTGGTGEQYFGPGTRLTVT.

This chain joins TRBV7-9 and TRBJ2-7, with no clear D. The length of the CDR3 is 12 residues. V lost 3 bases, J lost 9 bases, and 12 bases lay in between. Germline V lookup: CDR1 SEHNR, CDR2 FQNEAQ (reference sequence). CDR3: CASSFEARGQYF. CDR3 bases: TGTGCCAGCAGCTTCGAGGCTCGTGGGCAGTACTTC. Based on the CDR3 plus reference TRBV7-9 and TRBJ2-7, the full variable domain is DTGVSQNPRHKITKRGQNVTFRCDPISEHNRLYWYRQTLGQGPEFLTYFQNEAQLEKSRLLSDRFSAERPKGSFSTLEIQRTEQGDSAMYLCASSFEARGQYFGPGTRLTVT.

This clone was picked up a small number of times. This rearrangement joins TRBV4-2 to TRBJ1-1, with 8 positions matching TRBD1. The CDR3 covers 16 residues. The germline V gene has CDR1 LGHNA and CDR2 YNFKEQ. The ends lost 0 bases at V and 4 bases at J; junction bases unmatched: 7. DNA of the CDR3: TGTGCCAGCAGCCAAGATGCAGGGGGCTTGGGCACTGAAGCTTTCTTT. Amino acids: CASSQDAGGLGTEAFF.

CDR3 coding DNA: TGTGCCAGCAGCCGAGGACTAGGAGAGACCCAGTACTTC. It is translated as CASSRGLGETQYF. V and J are TRBV7-3 and TRBJ2-5; 7 bases are a match to TRBD2. The ends lost 5 bases at V and 4 bases at J; junction bases unmatched: 4. This CDR3 has 13 residues. The germline CDR1 and CDR2 sequences are SGHTA and FQGTGA.

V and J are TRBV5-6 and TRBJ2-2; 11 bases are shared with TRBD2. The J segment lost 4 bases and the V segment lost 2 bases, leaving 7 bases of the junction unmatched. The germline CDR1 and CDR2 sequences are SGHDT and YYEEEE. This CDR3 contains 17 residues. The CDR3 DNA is TGTGCCAGCAGCTTAAGACTAGCGGGGTCTGGCACCGGGGAGCTGTTTTTT. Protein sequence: CASSLRLAGSGTGELFF.

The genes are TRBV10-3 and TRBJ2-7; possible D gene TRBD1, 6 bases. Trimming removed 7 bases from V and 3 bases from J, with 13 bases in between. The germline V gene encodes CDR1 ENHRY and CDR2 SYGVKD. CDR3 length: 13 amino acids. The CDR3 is CAIKAQGDYEQYF. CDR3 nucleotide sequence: TGTGCCATCAAAGCACAGGGCGACTACGAGCAGTACTTC.

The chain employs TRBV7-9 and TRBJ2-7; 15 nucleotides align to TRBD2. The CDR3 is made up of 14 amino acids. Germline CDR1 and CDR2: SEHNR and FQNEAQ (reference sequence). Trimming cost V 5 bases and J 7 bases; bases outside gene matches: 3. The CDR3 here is CASSKGLAGGEQYF. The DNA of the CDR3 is TGTGCCAGCAGCAAGGGACTAGCGGGAGGAGAGCAGTACTTC.

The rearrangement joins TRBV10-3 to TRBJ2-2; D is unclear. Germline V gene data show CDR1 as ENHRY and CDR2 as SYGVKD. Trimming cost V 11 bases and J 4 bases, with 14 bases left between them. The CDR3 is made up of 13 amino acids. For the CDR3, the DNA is TGTGCCCTAATCGTAGAGATCACCGGGGAGCTGTTTTTT. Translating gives CALIVEITGELFF.

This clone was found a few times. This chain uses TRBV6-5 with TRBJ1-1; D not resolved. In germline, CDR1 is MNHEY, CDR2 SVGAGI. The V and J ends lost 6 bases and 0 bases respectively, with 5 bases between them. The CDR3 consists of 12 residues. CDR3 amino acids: CASRLMNTEAFF. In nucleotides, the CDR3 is TGTGCCAGCAGGCTCATGAACACTGAAGCTTTCTTT.

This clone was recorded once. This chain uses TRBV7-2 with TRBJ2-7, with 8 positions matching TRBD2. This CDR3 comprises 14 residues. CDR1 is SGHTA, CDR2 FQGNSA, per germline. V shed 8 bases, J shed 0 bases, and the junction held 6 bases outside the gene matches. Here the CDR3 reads CASRVAGYSYEQYF. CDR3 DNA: TGTGCCAGCCGGGTAGCGGGGTACTCCTACGAGCAGTACTTC.

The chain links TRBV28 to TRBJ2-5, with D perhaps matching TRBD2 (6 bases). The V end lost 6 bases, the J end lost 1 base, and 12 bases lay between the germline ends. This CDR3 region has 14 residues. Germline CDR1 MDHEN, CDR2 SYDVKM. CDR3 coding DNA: TGTGCCAGCAGCCCCGGGGGAACCCAAGAGACCCAGTACTTC. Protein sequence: CASSPGGTQETQYF.

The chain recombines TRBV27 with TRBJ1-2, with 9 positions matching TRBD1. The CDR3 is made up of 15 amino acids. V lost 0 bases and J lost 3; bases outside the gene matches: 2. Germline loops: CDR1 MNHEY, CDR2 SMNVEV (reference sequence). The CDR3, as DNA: TGTGCCAGCAGTTTATCGGGACAGGGTTACTATGGCTACACCTTC. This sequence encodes CASSLSGQGYYGYTF.

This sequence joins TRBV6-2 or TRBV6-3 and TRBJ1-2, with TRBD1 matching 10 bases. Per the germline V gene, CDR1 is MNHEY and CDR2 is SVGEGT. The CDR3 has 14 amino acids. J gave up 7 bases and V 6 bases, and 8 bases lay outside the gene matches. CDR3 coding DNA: TGTGCCAGCAGCACGGGACAGGGGCCTTTTGGCTACACCTTC. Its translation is CASSTGQGPFGYTF.

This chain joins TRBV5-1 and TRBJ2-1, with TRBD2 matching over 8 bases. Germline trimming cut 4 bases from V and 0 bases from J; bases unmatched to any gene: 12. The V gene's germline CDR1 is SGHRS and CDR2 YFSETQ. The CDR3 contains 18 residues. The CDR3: CASSGRKAGESSYNEQFF. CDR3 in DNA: TGCGCCAGCAGCGGAAGAAAAGCGGGAGAGAGCTCCTACAATGAGCAGTTCTTC.

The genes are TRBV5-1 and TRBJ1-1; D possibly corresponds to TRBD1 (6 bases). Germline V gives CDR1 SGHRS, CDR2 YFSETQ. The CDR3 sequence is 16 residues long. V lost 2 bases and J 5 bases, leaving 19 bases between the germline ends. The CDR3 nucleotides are TGCGCCAGCAGCTTACAGGGTTCTGGAGCGGGGACTGAAGCTTTCTTT. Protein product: CASSLQGSGAGTEAFF.

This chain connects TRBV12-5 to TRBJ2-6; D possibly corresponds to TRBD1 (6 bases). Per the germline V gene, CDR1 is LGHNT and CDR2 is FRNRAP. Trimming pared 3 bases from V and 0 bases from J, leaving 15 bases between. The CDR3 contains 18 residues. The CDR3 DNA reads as TGTGCTAGTGGTTTCACAGGGCTCCCATCCTCTGGGGCCAACGTCCTGACTTTC. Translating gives CASGFTGLPSSGANVLTF.

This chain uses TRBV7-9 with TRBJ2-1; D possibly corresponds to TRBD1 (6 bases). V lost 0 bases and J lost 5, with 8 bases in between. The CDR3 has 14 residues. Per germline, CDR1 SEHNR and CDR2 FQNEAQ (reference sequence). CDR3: CASSLAPGDNEQFF. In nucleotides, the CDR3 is TGTGCCAGCAGCTTAGCGCCAGGGGACAATGAGCAGTTCTTC.

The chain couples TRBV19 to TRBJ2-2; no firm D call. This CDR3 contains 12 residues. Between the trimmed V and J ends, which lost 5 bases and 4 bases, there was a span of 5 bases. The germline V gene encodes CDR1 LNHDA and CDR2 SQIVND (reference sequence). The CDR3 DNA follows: TGTGCCAGTAGTCTCCGCACCGGGGAGCTGTTTTTT. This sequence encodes CASSLRTGELFF.

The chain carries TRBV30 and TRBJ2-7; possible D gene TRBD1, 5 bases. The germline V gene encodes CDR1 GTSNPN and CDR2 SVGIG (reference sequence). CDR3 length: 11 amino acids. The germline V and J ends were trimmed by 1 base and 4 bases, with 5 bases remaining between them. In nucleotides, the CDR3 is TGTGCCTGGAGTGGACAGTACGAGCAGTACTTC. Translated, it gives CAWSGQYEQYF. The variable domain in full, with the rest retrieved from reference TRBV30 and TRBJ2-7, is SQTIHQWPATLVQPVGSPLSLECTVEGTSNPNLYWYRQAAGRGLQLLFYSVGIGQISSEVPQNLSASRPQDRQFILSSKKLLLSDSGFYLCAWSGQYEQYFGPGTRLTVT.

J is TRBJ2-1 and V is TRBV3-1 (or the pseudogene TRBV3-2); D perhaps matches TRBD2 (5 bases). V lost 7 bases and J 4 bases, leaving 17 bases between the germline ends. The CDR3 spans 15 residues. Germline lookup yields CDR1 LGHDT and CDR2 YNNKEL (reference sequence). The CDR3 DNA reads TGTGCCAGCAACTGGGAACTAGGGCTATACAATGAGCAGTTCTTC. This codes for CASNWELGLYNEQFF.

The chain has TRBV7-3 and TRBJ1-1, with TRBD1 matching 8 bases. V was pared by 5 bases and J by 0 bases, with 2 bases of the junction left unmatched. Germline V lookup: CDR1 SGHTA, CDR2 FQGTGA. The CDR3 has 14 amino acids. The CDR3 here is CASSPTGVNTEAFF. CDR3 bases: TGTGCCAGCAGCCCGACAGGGGTGAACACTGAAGCTTTCTTT.

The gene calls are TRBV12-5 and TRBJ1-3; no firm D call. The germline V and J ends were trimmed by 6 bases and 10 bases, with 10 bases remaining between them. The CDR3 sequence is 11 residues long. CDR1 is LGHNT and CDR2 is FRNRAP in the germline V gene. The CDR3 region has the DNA TGTGCTAGTGGGTCCCTCGGAACCATATATTTT. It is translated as CASGSLGTIYF.

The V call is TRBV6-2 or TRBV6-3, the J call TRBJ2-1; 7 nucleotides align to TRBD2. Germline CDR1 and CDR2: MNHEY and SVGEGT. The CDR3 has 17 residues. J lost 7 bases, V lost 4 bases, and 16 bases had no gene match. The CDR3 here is CASSWTVGGPRRNEQFF. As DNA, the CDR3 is TGTGCCAGCAGTTGGACCGTGGGAGGGCCCCGTAGGAATGAGCAGTTCTTC.

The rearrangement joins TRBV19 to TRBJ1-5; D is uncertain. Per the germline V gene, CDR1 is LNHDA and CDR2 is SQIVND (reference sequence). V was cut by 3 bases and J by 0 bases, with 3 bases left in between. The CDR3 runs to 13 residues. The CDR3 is CASSITSNQPQHF. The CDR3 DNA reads TGTGCCAGTAGTATCACTAGCAATCAGCCCCAGCATTTT.

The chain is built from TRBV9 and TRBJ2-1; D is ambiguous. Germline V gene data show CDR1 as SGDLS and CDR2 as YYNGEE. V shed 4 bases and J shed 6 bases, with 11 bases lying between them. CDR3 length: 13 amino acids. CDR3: CASSRSLLNEQFF. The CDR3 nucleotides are TGTGCCAGCAGCCGTTCATTACTCAATGAGCAGTTCTTC.

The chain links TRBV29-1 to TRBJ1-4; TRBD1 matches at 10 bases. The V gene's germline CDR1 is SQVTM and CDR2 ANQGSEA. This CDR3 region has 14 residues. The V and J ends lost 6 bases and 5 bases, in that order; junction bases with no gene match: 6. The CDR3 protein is CSVPGQGRNEKLFF. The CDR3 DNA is TGCAGCGTCCCGGGACAGGGGCGGAATGAAAAACTGTTTTTT.

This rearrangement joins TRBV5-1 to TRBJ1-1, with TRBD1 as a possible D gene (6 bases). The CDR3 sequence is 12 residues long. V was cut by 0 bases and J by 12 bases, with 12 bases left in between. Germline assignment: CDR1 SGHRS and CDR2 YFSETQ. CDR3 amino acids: CASSLDRGRTFF. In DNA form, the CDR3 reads TGCGCCAGCAGCTTGGATCGGGGGCGAACTTTCTTT.

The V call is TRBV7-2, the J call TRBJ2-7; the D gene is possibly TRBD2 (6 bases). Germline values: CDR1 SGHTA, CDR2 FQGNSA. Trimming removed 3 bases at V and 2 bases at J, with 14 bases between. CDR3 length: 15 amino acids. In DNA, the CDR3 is TGTGCCAGCAGCTTGAAGGTTAGCGGCACCTACGAGCAGTACTTC. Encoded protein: CASSLKVSGTYEQYF. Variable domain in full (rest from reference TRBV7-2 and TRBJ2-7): GAGVSQSPSNKVTEKGKDVELRCDPISGHTALYWYRQSLGQGLEFLIYFQGNSAPDKSGLPSDRFSAERTGGSVSTLTIQRTQQEDSAVYLCASSLKVSGTYEQYFGPGTRLTVT.